These 29 T cell receptor beta chains share one sample of origin, sequenced in a study of CD8+ T cells in alopecia areata. cDNA serving as the sequencing template came from extracted, reverse transcribed RNA. The assay was immunoSEQ multiplex PCR, and TCRdb's table has in-frame clones only and misses some. Of 150,000 to 200,000 clones listed, roughly 50% are singletons. Described treatment: oral pan-JAK inhibitor, 5-10 mg twice daily. The specimen was CD4+ T cells sorted from blood, collected at week 24, from a patient treated with tofacitinib. These receptors were taken from a human donor with alopecia areata.

The CDR3 DNA reads TGTGCCAGCAGCTGGACAGGGGGCTATGGCTACACCTTC. Encoded protein: CASSWTGGYGYTF. This chain links TRBV6-5 with TRBJ1-2, with TRBD1 matching 10 bases. Germline lookup yields CDR1 MNHEY and CDR2 SVGAGI. The CDR3 covers 13 residues. The trim removed 6 bases at V and 4 bases at J, leaving 2 bases unmatched.

The chain combines TRBV19 with TRBJ2-1, with D uncertain. The CDR3 is made up of 13 amino acids. Germline V gene sequence: CDR1 LNHDA, CDR2 SQIVND (reference sequence). The V end was cut by 9 bases, the J end by 12 bases, with 21 bases between. CDR3 residues: CASSPSGLSGQFF. CDR3 nucleotide sequence: TGTGCCAGCTCACCTAGTGGGTTATCGGGGCAGTTCTTC. Using reference TRBV19 and TRBJ2-1 for the parts outside the CDR3, the full variable domain is DGGITQSPKYLFRKEGQNVTLSCEQNLNHDAMYWYRQDPGQGLRLIYYSQIVNDFQKGDIAEGYSVSREKKESFPLTVTSAQKNPTAFYLCASSPSGLSGQFFGPGTRLTVL.

The chain employs TRBV2 and TRBJ1-2; D is undetermined. This CDR3 contains 10 residues. Per the germline V gene, CDR1 is SNHLY and CDR2 is FYNNEI. Trimming removed 6 bases at V and 5 bases at J, with 4 bases between. The CDR3 region has the DNA TGTGCCAGCAGGGTGTATGGCTACACCTTC. It encodes CASRVYGYTF.

V usage is TRBV12-5 and J usage is TRBJ2-3; TRBD1 might be the D (5 bases). CDR1 is LGHNT, CDR2 FRNRAP, per germline. The V end lost 6 bases, the J end lost 0 bases, and 13 bases lay between the germline ends. The CDR3 is made up of 15 amino acids. This chain's CDR3 is CASGLGAKSTDTQYF. In DNA, the CDR3 is TGTGCTAGTGGCCTAGGGGCGAAGAGCACAGATACGCAGTATTTT.

V usage is TRBV4-1 and J usage is TRBJ2-3; D is possibly TRBD1 (5 bases). V lost 5 bases to trimming and J lost 3 bases, with 9 bases between them. The CDR3 covers 13 residues. Germline V gene data show CDR1 as MGHRA and CDR2 as YSYEKL. CDR3 sequence reads: CASSYRQTDTQYF. The CDR3 DNA reads as TGCGCCAGCAGCTACAGACAGACAGATACGCAGTATTTT.

The chain couples TRBV10-3 to TRBJ2-5, with a tentative D call TRBD2 (5 bases). V was shortened by 3 bases and J by 3 bases, with 8 bases between the two germline ends. CDR3 length: 13 residues. Germline CDR1 is ENHRY and CDR2 is SYGVKD. This CDR3 reads CAISERGEETQYF. As DNA, the CDR3 is TGTGCCATCAGTGAACGGGGAGAAGAGACCCAGTACTTC.

This chain uses TRBV30 with TRBJ2-5; 7 bases are a match to TRBD1. Per germline, CDR1 GTSNPN and CDR2 SVGIG (reference sequence). The V gene end was trimmed by 1 base and the J gene end by 7 bases; junction bases not matched to a gene: 9. The CDR3 consists of 14 residues. CDR3 bases: TGTGCCTGGAGTGAACAGGGGTTTTCGCGGACCCAGTACTTC. Translating gives CAWSEQGFSRTQYF.

This chain uses TRBV27 with TRBJ2-5, with TRBD2 identical over 11 bases. V lost 6 bases to trimming and J lost 5 bases; unmatched junction nucleotides: 2. The CDR3 extends over 13 amino acids. The germline V gene encodes CDR1 MNHEY and CDR2 SMNVEV (reference sequence). As DNA, the CDR3 is TGTGCCAGCAGGACTAGCGGGACGGAGACCCAGTACTTC. Protein sequence: CASRTSGTETQYF.

The rearrangement joins TRBV7-2 to TRBJ2-2; D unclear. Looked up from germline, CDR1 is SGHTA and CDR2 is FQGNSA. Between the trimmed V and J ends, which lost 5 bases and 1 base, there was a span of 8 bases. This CDR3 has 14 amino acids. The CDR3 sequence: CASSAPQNTGELFF. The CDR3 nucleotides read TGTGCCAGCAGCGCGCCTCAGAACACCGGGGAGCTGTTTTTT.

The chain recombines TRBV23-1 with TRBJ2-3, with 10 positions matching TRBD1. TRBV23-1 counts as an open reading frame of uncertain function. The CDR3 is 16 residues long. The trim removed 0 bases at V and 4 bases at J, leaving 4 bases unmatched. CDR3 in amino acids: CASSQSFGTGADTQYF. The CDR3 bases are TGCGCCAGCAGTCAATCGTTTGGGACAGGGGCAGATACGCAGTATTTT.

CDR3 sequence: CASSQWAQSPRPQHF. Written as DNA, the CDR3 is TGTGCCAGCAGTCAATGGGCCCAATCCCCTCGGCCCCAGCATTTT. The V gene is TRBV28, the J gene TRBJ1-5; D gene uncertain. This CDR3 has 15 residues. Trimming removed 5 bases at V and 9 bases at J, with 20 bases between. In germline, CDR1 is MDHEN, CDR2 SYDVKM. Complete variable domain (other parts from reference TRBV28 and TRBJ1-5): DVKVTQSSRYLVKRTGEKVFLECVQDMDHENMFWYRQDPGLGLRLIYFSYDVKMKEKGDIPEGYSVSREKKERFSLILESASTNQTSMYLCASSQWAQSPRPQHFGDGTRLSIL.

Written as DNA, the CDR3 is TGCGCCAGCAATCCGACGGGATTTCAGACGGAGACCCAGTACTTC. Its protein is CASNPTGFQTETQYF. This rearrangement joins TRBV5-1 to TRBJ2-5; D perhaps matches TRBD2 (5 bases). The CDR3 is made up of 15 amino acids. CDR1 and CDR2 from the germline V gene are SGHRS and YFSETQ. Trimming took 6 bases from V and 5 from J, leaving 20 bases between them.

This chain joins TRBV5-1 and TRBJ1-2; D call uncertain. CDR3 length equals 14 residues. V lost 4 bases to trimming and J lost 2 bases, with 12 bases between them. Germline V gives CDR1 SGHRS, CDR2 YFSETQ. The CDR3 loop reads CASSLGPPNYGYTF. Here the CDR3 DNA reads TGCGCCAGCAGCCTCGGGCCACCCAACTATGGCTACACCTTC. Full variable domain (missing parts from reference TRBV5-1 and TRBJ1-2): KAGVTQTPRYLIKTRGQQVTLSCSPISGHRSVSWYQQTPGQGLQFLFEYFSETQRNKGNFPGRFSGRQFSNSRSEMNVSTLELGDSALYLCASSLGPPNYGYTFGSGTRLTVV.

This clone showed up just a few times. The chain joins TRBV28 to TRBJ1-1; no definite D call. V dropped 5 bases and J dropped 2 bases, with 9 bases sitting between them. The germline CDR1 and CDR2 sequences are MDHEN and SYDVKM. The CDR3 runs to 13 residues. Here the CDR3 reads CASSRARNTEAFF. DNA for the CDR3: TGTGCCAGCAGTCGGGCGCGTAACACTGAAGCTTTCTTT.

The chain is built from TRBV7-2 and TRBJ1-5; no firm D call. This CDR3 is 13 amino acids long. Germline V lookup: CDR1 SGHTA, CDR2 FQGNSA. V was clipped by 3 bases and J by 3 bases, with 6 bases between them. The CDR3 spells CASSFLLNQPQHF. The CDR3, as DNA: TGTGCCAGCAGCTTCCTCCTCAATCAGCCCCAGCATTTT.

This chain links TRBV18 with TRBJ2-1; D is possibly TRBD2 (7 bases). V lost 0 bases and J lost 7, with 16 bases in between. CDR3 length: 16 amino acids. Per the germline V gene, CDR1 is KGHSH and CDR2 is LQKENI. The CDR3 reads CASSPPAGASSNEQFF. The DNA for the CDR3 is TGTGCCAGCTCACCACCGGCGGGGGCTAGTTCGAATGAGCAGTTCTTC.

This clone was detected a few times. This chain joins TRBV7-2 and TRBJ2-7; D ambiguous. CDR3 length: 14 amino acids. CDR1 SGHTA and CDR2 FQGNSA come from the germline V gene. The germline V and J ends were trimmed by 4 bases and 0 bases, with 10 bases remaining between them. This CDR3 is CASSSRRHSYEQYF. CDR3 DNA sequence: TGTGCCAGCAGCTCCCGGCGGCACTCCTACGAGCAGTACTTC.

The V and J genes are TRBV4-2 and TRBJ2-5; D remains ambiguous. V was clipped by 0 bases and J by 5 bases, with 4 bases between them. The length of the CDR3 is 12 residues. Germline values: CDR1 LGHNA, CDR2 YNFKEQ. DNA for the CDR3: TGTGCCAGCAGCCAAGAAGCCGAGACCCAGTACTTC. Residues: CASSQEAETQYF.

The chain joins TRBV2 to TRBJ1-6, with 7 bases fitting TRBD1. V was clipped by 4 bases and J by 10 bases; unmatched bases: 7. CDR3 length: 14 residues. Germline CDR1 reads SNHLY; CDR2 reads FYNNEI. The DNA for the CDR3 is TGTGCCAGCAGTGTTGAGGGGGCAGGGTCACCCCTCCACTTT. The encoded protein is CASSVEGAGSPLHF.

The chain employs TRBV19 and TRBJ2-2; either TRBD1 or TRBD2 may supply D (5 bases each). Germline loops: CDR1 LNHDA, CDR2 SQIVND (reference sequence). V dropped 7 bases and J dropped 6 bases, with 15 bases sitting between them. The CDR3 is made up of 14 amino acids. CDR3 bases: TGTGCCAGTACCCCGGGACGGGTACCCGGGGAGCTGTTTTTT. It is translated as CASTPGRVPGELFF. Drawing the rest from reference TRBV19 and TRBJ2-2, the complete variable domain is DGGITQSPKYLFRKEGQNVTLSCEQNLNHDAMYWYRQDPGQGLRLIYYSQIVNDFQKGDIAEGYSVSREKKESFPLTVTSAQKNPTAFYLCASTPGRVPGELFFGEGSRLTVL.

The genes are TRBV19 and TRBJ1-6; TRBD1 matches at 9 bases. Unmatched junction bases numbered 9, after V lost 7 bases and J lost 11 bases. The CDR3 is 14 residues long. Germline values: CDR1 LNHDA, CDR2 SQIVND (reference sequence). The CDR3 loop reads CASKGGQGFTPLHF. The CDR3 DNA reads TGTGCCAGTAAAGGTGGACAGGGGTTTACACCCCTCCACTTT.

There are a few counts of this clone. V and J are TRBV9 and TRBJ1-1, with D uncertain. Trimming cost V 3 bases and J 1 base, with 13 bases left between them. The CDR3 is 15 amino acids. Germline V gene lookup returns CDR1 SGDLS and CDR2 YYNGEE. CDR3 sequence (DNA): TGTGCCAGCAGCGCCGGACTTACCGCGAACACTGAAGCTTTCTTT. Translated: CASSAGLTANTEAFF. The variable domain in full, with the rest retrieved from reference TRBV9 and TRBJ1-1, is DSGVTQTPKHLITATGQRVTLRCSPRSGDLSVYWYQQSLDQGLQFLIQYYNGEERAKGNILERFSAQQFPDLHSELNLSSLELGDSALYFCASSAGLTANTEAFFGQGTRLTVV.

The rearrangement uses TRBV27 and TRBJ1-5, with D unclear. V was clipped by 8 bases and J by 2 bases, with 7 bases between them. In germline, CDR1 is MNHEY, CDR2 SMNVEV (reference sequence). The CDR3 is 12 residues long. As DNA, the CDR3 is TGTGCCAGCTGCGGGCGCAATCAGCCCCAGCATTTT. Translating it yields CASCGRNQPQHF.

The J gene is TRBJ2-5, the V gene TRBV6-6; the D is unclear. The CDR3 is made up of 13 amino acids. V lost 6 bases and J 1 base, leaving 9 bases between the germline ends. CDR1 and CDR2 (germline): MNHNY, SVGAGI (reference sequence). The CDR3 region is CASRRDLQETQYF. In nucleotides, the CDR3 is TGTGCCAGCAGAAGAGACCTCCAAGAGACCCAGTACTTC.

This chain uses TRBV6-6 with TRBJ2-7; D not resolved. The V end was cut by 2 bases, the J end by 3 bases, with 11 bases between. The CDR3 loop spans 14 amino acids. Per germline, CDR1 MNHNY and CDR2 SVGAGI (reference sequence). The CDR3 is CASSYRLESYEQYF. Here the CDR3 DNA reads TGTGCCAGCAGTTACCGCTTAGAAAGCTACGAGCAGTACTTC.

This clone has just a few counts. The CDR3 DNA follows: TGTGCCTGGAGTCGCTACAATGAGCAGTTCTTC. Translated: CAWSRYNEQFF. The chain uses TRBV30 and TRBJ2-1; D not certain. V was cut by 2 bases and J by 3 bases, with 2 bases left in between. Germline CDR1 and CDR2: GTSNPN and SVGIG (reference sequence). This CDR3 spans 11 amino acids.

The CDR3 sequence: CASSKDNGESDTEAFF. CDR3 nucleotides: TGTGCCAGCAGCAAAGATAACGGGGAAAGCGACACTGAAGCTTTCTTT. This chain uses TRBV21-1 with TRBJ1-1. TRBV21-1 corresponds to a pseudogene. CDR3 size: 16 residues.

The rearrangement uses TRBV30 and TRBJ2-3, with a tentative D call TRBD2 (5 bases). The ends were cut back, 0 bases at V and 1 base at J, with 11 bases in the middle. This CDR3 spans 15 amino acids. The V gene's germline CDR1 is GTSNPN and CDR2 SVGIG (reference sequence). CDR3 sequence: CAWSVVRVGTDTQYF. CDR3 DNA: TGTGCCTGGAGTGTCGTGCGGGTGGGCACAGATACGCAGTATTTT. Full variable domain (rest looked up from reference TRBV30 and TRBJ2-3): SQTIHQWPATLVQPVGSPLSLECTVEGTSNPNLYWYRQAAGRGLQLLFYSVGIGQISSEVPQNLSASRPQDRQFILSSKKLLLSDSGFYLCAWSVVRVGTDTQYFGPGTRLTVL.

This clone came up a few times. This chain uses TRBV6-5 with TRBJ2-7, with D possibly matching TRBD1 (6 bases). The CDR3 spans 14 residues. Germline assignment: CDR1 MNHEY and CDR2 SVGAGI. V was cut by 6 bases and J by 2 bases, with 14 bases left in between. The CDR3 loop reads CASSRTVMTYEQYF. The CDR3 bases are TGTGCCAGCAGCCGGACAGTAATGACCTACGAGCAGTACTTC.